This TCR beta chain was profiled in a study of T cells in Graves' hyperthyroidism and ophthalmopathy. Looking at the study overall: Staff took peripheral blood when the initial diagnosis was made, before any treatment began. Study-wide results and caveats: A 13 V-J signature model discriminated ophthalmopathy versus stable hyperthyroidism.

Across 18 months, stable Graves' hyperthyroidism was marked by no progression to ophthalmopathy. Clinicians diagnosed patients from clinical symptoms, serum thyroxine and TRAb, thyroid ultrasound and orbital computed tomography. Amplified regions were TCR beta CDR3 sequences from RNA transcripts. During a first-round RT-PCR of the TCR CDR3, the HTBI primer set was used. From the multiplex PCR reads, TCRdb called clonotypes with MiXCR, one entry per CDR3 protein. The sample holds roughly 170,000 distinct CDR3 sequences, approximately 15% seen once. With 6 bases clipped from V and 4 bases from J, the junction kept 10 bases outside the gene matches. Germline V CDR1 and CDR2: SQVTM, ANQGSEA. The CDR3 is 15 residues long. This clonotype occurred many times. No antigen is known for it.

V usage is TRBV29-1 and J usage is TRBJ2-1, with 9 bases lining up with TRBD1. This TCR was recovered from a woman aged 45-59 years with Graves' hyperthyroidism. Sequenced material: blood. CDR3 residues: CSVATGTGPYNEQFF. CDR3 DNA: TGCAGCGTGGCGACCGGGACAGGGCCGTACAATGAGCAGTTCTTC.